A single sample is the source of the 13 T cell receptor beta chains below, sequenced in a study of CD8 T cells in Susac syndrome. Reverse transcription of roughly 0.5 to 1 ug RNA was carried out with random hexamers. TCRdb ran MiXCR on the immunoSEQ multiplex PCR reads and lists one entry per CDR3 protein. Of around 280,000 distinct CDR3 sequences in the sample, around 90% are singletons; the top ten hold approximately 0.065%. Sample: CD4+ T cells from PBMCs. These receptor sequences come from a human donor with multiple sclerosis.

This chain uses TRBV6-2 or TRBV6-3 with TRBJ2-7; D is perhaps TRBD2 (6 bases). V lost 2 bases, J lost 7 bases, and 24 bases lay in between. The CDR3 loop spans 17 amino acids. Germline V lookup: CDR1 MNHEY, CDR2 SVGEGT. The CDR3 loop reads CASSYRRPRTTLVEQYF. The CDR3 DNA reads TGTGCCAGCAGTTACAGGAGACCCCGGACTACCCTCGTTGAGCAGTACTTC.

The rearrangement links TRBV11-1 to TRBJ2-3; 8 bases fit TRBD2. CDR1 is SGHAT, CDR2 FQDESV, per germline (reference sequence). The CDR3 is made up of 16 amino acids. With V trimmed by 5 bases and J by 1 base, 8 bases remained unmatched. DNA of the CDR3: TGTGCCAGCAGCCTGGGGGCGGGGGGCCGCACAGATACGCAGTATTTT. It is translated as CASSLGAGGRTDTQYF.

The chain uses TRBV20-1 and TRBJ1-4; D may be TRBD1 (5 bases). V lost 6 bases, J lost 7 bases, and 15 bases lay in between. CDR3 size: 13 residues. Germline V gene data show CDR1 as DFQATT and CDR2 as SNEGSKA (reference sequence). As DNA, the CDR3 is TGCAGTGCCATGACAGACTTAGCTGAAAAACTGTTTTTT. The encoded protein is CSAMTDLAEKLFF.

The CDR3 DNA reads as TGTGCCAGCAGCTTAATGGGGACAGCGGAGACCCAGTACTTC. Its translation: CASSLMGTAETQYF. The chain uses TRBV7-3 and TRBJ2-5; 7 positions match TRBD1. This CDR3 comprises 14 residues. J gave up 5 bases and V 1 base, and 4 bases lay outside the gene matches. Germline V gene sequence: CDR1 SGHTA, CDR2 FQGTGA.

J is TRBJ2-3 and V is TRBV7-9; 12 bases are shared with TRBD2. The germline V gene encodes CDR1 SEHNR and CDR2 FQNEAQ (reference sequence). The CDR3 loop spans 16 amino acids. V gave up 1 base and J gave up 5 bases; unmatched junction bases: 4. This chain's CDR3 is CASSLVGLAGKDTQYF. The CDR3 DNA sequence: TGTGCCAGCAGCTTAGTCGGACTAGCGGGGAAAGATACGCAGTATTTT.

DNA for the CDR3: TGTGCCAGCAGCTTAGAAGGGCACACCATATATTTT. This sequence encodes CASSLEGHTIYF. V and J are TRBV7-2 and TRBJ1-3; the D is unclear. V was pared by 1 base and J by 8 bases, with 6 bases between. The length of the CDR3 is 12 residues. Germline CDR1 reads SGHTA; CDR2 reads FQGNSA.

Concerning this clonotype itself: The junction shows a germline mismatch at one end, possibly a read error. The rearrangement uses TRBV6-2 or TRBV6-3 and TRBJ2-3; tentative D call: TRBD2 (6 bases). CDR3 size: 21 residues. Germline lookup yields CDR1 MNHEY and CDR2 SVGEGT. As DNA, the CDR3 is TGTGCCAGCAGCTACTACCTTTGGGAGGATCACGATATTACTAGCACAGATACGCAGTATTTT. The encoded protein is CASSYYLWEDHDITSTDTQYF.

The chain is built from TRBV10-1 and TRBJ2-5; 12 nucleotides match TRBD2. Germline lookup yields CDR1 WNHNN and CDR2 SYGVQD (reference sequence). This CDR3 is 15 amino acids long. V lost 9 bases, J lost 5 bases, and 10 bases stayed unmatched. CDR3 sequence reads: CASSLGTSGLETQYF. The DNA for the CDR3 is TGCGCCAGTTCCCTAGGGACTAGCGGGTTGGAGACCCAGTACTTC.

The chain carries TRBV7-2 and TRBJ2-4; D perhaps matches TRBD2 (6 bases). CDR3 length: 13 residues. Germline V gene data show CDR1 as SGHTA and CDR2 as FQGNSA. Trimming stripped 4 bases from V and 9 bases from J, with 13 bases between. The CDR3 bases are TGTGCCAGCAGCTCAACTCTAGCGAGCATTCAGTACTTC. Its protein product is CASSSTLASIQYF.

Details on this clonotype: One end of the junction fails to match germline, which may point to a read error. V and J are TRBV11-2 and TRBJ2-3, with no clear D. The CDR3 totals 13 residues. Germline V lookup: CDR1 SGHAT, CDR2 FQNNGV. The CDR3 sequence is CASSLDWADTQYF. The CDR3 DNA reads TGTGCCAGCAGCCTAGATTGGGCAGATACGCAGTATTTT.

The chain employs TRBV4-1 and TRBJ1-5, with D uncertain. Deletions cut 8 bases from V and 4 bases from J, with 9 bases between. CDR1 is MGHRA, CDR2 YSYEKL, per germline. This CDR3 has 12 amino acids. The CDR3 nucleotides read TGCGCCAGCGGACGGGAGAATCAGCCCCAGCATTTT. Residues: CASGRENQPQHF.

J is TRBJ2-6 and V is TRBV6-5, with D perhaps matching TRBD1 (6 bases). This CDR3 is 19 amino acids long. Germline assignment: CDR1 MNHEY and CDR2 SVGAGI. Deletions cut 2 bases from V and 0 bases from J, with 17 bases between. The CDR3 is CASSYAGTGLVSGANVLTF. The CDR3 nucleotides read TGTGCCAGCAGTTACGCTGGCACAGGGTTGGTCTCTGGGGCCAACGTCCTGACTTTC.

The V gene is TRBV29-1, the J gene TRBJ2-5; tentative D call: TRBD2 (6 bases). V lost 6 bases and J 2 bases, leaving 16 bases between the germline ends. CDR1 and CDR2 (germline): SQVTM, ANQGSEA. The CDR3 is 14 residues long. The CDR3 region has the DNA TGCAGCGTGGCGGGACTTAGCGGACAAGAGACCCAGTACTTC. Translated, it gives CSVAGLSGQETQYF.